This T cell receptor (beta chain) was captured by sequencing in a study of shared clonotypes between healthy human individuals. About the research overall: Donor ages ranged 18 to 49 years: two women, a few men.

The assay used deep level. Data came from immunoSEQ multiplex PCR; TCRdb stores just in-frame clones and leaves some out. This repertoire shows some 2.4 million clones, 90% to 95% found once; its top ten account for about 0.38%. Trimming removed 5 bases from V and 2 bases from J, with 10 bases in between. The CDR3 contains 13 residues. Per the germline V gene, CDR1 is MNHNS and CDR2 is SASEGT. What was sequenced was naive CD4+ T cells from PBMCs. Subset specified: CD45RA+ positively selected. The chain couples TRBV6-1 to TRBJ2-7; no clear D gene. The receptor's source is a man between 18 and 35 years old in good health. Some clones in this sample may be carry-over from other donors' samples. The CDR3, as DNA: TGTGCCAGCAGTAGCCAGGCAACCTACGAGCAGTACTTC. This translates into CASSSQATYEQYF.